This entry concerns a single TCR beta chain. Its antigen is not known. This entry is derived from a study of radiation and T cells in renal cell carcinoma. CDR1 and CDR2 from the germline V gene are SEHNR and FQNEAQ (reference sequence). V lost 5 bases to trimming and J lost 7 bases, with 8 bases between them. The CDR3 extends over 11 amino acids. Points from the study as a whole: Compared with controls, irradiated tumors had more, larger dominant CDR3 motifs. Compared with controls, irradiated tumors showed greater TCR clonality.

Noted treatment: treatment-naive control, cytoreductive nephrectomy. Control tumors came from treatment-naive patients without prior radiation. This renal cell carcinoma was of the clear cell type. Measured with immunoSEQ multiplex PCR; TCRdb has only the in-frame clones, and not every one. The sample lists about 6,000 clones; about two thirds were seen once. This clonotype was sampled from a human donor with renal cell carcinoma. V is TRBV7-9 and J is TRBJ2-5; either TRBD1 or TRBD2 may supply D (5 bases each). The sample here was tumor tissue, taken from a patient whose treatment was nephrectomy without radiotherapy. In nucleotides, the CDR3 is TGTGCCAGCAGCCTTGGGGGGACCCAGTACTTC. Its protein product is CASSLGGTQYF.